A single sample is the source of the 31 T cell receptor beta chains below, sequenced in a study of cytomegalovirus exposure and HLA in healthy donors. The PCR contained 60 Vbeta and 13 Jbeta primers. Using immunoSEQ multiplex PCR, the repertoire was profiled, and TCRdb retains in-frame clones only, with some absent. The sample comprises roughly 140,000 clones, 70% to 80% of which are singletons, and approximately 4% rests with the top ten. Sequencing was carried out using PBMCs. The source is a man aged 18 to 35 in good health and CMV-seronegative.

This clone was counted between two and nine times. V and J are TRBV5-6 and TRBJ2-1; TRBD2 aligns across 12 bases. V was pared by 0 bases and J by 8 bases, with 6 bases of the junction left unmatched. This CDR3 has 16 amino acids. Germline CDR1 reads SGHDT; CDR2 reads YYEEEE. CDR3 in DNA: TGTGCCAGCAGCTTGGGTTTAACTAGCGGGGGGCATGAGCAGTTCTTC. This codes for CASSLGLTSGGHEQFF.

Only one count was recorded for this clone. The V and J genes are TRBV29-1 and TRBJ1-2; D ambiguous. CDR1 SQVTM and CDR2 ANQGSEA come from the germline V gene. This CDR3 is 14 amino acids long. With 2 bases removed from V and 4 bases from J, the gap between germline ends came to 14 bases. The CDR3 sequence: CSVEKEEIIYGYTF. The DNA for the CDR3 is TGCAGCGTTGAAAAAGAGGAGATAATCTATGGCTACACCTTC.

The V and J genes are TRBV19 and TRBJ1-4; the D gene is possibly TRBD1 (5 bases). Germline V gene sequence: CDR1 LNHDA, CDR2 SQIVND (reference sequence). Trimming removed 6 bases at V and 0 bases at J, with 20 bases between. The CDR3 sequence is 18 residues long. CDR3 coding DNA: TGTGCCAGTAGCAGACAGCTTACTGTAGACGCAACTAATGAAAAACTGTTTTTT. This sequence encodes CASSRQLTVDATNEKLFF.

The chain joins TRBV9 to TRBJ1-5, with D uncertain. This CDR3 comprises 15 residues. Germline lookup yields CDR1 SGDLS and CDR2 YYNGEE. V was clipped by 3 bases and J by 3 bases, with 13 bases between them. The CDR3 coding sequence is TGTGCCAGCAGCGCCGGTAATTTGAACAATCAGCCCCAGCATTTT. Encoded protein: CASSAGNLNNQPQHF.

The CDR3 is CASSPSGVQGVTYGYTF. The CDR3 DNA reads TGTGCCAGCAGCCCATCAGGGGTACAGGGGGTTACCTATGGCTACACCTTC. The chain employs TRBV14 and TRBJ1-2, with TRBD1 matching 8 bases. J was trimmed by 4 bases and V by 4 bases; bases with no gene match: 14. The CDR3 sequence is 17 residues long. Germline loops: CDR1 SGHDN, CDR2 FVKESK.

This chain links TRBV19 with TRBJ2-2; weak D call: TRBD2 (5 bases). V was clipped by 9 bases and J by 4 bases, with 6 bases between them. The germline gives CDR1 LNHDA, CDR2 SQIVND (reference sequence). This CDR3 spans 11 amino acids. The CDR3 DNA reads TGTGCCAGCGGGGTCACCGGGGAGCTGTTTTTT. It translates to CASGVTGELFF.

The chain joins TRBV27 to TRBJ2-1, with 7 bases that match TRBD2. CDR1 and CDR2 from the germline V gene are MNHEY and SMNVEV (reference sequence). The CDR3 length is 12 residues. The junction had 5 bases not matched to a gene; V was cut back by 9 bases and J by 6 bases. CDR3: CASGGGGNEQFF. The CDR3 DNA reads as TGTGCCAGTGGGGGGGGTGGCAATGAGCAGTTCTTC.

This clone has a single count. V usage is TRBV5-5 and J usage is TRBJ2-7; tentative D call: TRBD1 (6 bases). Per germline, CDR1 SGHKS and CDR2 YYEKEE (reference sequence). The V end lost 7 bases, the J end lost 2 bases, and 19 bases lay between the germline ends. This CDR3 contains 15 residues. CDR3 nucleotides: TGTGCCAGCTTCGGACTCGACAGGATGGCCTACGAGCAGTACTTC. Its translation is CASFGLDRMAYEQYF.

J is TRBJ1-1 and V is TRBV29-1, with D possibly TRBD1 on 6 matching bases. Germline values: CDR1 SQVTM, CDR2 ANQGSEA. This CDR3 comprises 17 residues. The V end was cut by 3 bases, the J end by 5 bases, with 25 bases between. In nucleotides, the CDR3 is TGCAGCGTTGACCCGGACAGAGCCTCCAGCCTGTGGACTGAAGCTTTCTTT. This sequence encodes CSVDPDRASSLWTEAFF.

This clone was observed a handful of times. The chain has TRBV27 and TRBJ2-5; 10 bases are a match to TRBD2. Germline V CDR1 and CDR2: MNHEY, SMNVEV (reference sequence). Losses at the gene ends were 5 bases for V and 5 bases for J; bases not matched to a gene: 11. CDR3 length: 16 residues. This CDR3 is CASSGRTSGGRETQYF. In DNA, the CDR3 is TGTGCCAGCAGTGGTAGGACTAGCGGAGGGAGGGAGACCCAGTACTTC.

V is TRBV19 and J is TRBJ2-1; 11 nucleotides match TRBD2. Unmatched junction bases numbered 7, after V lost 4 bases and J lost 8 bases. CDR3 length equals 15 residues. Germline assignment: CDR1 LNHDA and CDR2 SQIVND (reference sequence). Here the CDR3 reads CASSSRPTSGDEQFF. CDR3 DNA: TGTGCCAGTAGTAGCAGGCCGACTAGCGGGGATGAGCAGTTCTTC.

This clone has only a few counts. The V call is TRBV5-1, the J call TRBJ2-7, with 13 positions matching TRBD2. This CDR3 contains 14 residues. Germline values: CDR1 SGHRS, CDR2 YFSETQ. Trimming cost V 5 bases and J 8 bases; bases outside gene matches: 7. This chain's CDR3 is CASREPGTSGKQYF. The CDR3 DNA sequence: TGCGCCAGCAGGGAGCCCGGGACTAGCGGGAAGCAGTACTTC. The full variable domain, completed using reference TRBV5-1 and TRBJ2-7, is KAGVTQTPRYLIKTRGQQVTLSCSPISGHRSVSWYQQTPGQGLQFLFEYFSETQRNKGNFPGRFSGRQFSNSRSEMNVSTLELGDSALYLCASREPGTSGKQYFGPGTRLTVT.

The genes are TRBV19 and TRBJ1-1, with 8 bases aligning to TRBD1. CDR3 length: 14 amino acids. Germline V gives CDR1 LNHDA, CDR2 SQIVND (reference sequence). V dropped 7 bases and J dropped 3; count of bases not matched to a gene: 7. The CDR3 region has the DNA TGTGCCAGTAATCGGGACAGGTATCACACTGAAGCTTTCTTT. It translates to CASNRDRYHTEAFF.

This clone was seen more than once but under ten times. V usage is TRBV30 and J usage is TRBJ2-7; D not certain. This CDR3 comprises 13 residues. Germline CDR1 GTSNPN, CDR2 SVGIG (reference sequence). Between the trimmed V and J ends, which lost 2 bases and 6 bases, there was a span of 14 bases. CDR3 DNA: TGTGCCTGGAGTTGGTCTGGGCTGGGCGAGCAGTACTTC. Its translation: CAWSWSGLGEQYF.

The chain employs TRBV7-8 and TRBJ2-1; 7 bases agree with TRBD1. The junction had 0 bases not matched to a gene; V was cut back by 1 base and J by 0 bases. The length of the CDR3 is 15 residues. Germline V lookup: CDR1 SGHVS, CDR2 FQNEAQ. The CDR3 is CASSLGDSSYNEQFF. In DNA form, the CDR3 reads TGTGCCAGCAGCTTAGGGGACAGCTCCTACAATGAGCAGTTCTTC.

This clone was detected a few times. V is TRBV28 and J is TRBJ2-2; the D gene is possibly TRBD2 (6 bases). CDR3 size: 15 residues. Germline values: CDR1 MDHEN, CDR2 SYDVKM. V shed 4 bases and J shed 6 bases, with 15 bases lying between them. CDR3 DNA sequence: TGTGCCAGCAGTTGGAGGGGCGTCTTTTCCGGGGAGCTGTTTTTT. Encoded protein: CASSWRGVFSGELFF. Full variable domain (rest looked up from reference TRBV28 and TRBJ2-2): DVKVTQSSRYLVKRTGEKVFLECVQDMDHENMFWYRQDPGLGLRLIYFSYDVKMKEKGDIPEGYSVSREKKERFSLILESASTNQTSMYLCASSWRGVFSGELFFGEGSRLTVL.

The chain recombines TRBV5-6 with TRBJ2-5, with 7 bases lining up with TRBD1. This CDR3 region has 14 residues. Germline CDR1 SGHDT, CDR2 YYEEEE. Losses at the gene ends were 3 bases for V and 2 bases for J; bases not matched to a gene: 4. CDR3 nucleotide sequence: TGTGCCAGCAGCTCGGTCAGGGGGCAAGAGACCCAGTACTTC. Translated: CASSSVRGQETQYF.

The CDR3 coding sequence is TGTGCCAGCAGCGCATGGGACAGGGGCTCCTACGAGCAGTACTTC. This sequence encodes CASSAWDRGSYEQYF. The chain uses TRBV7-2 and TRBJ2-7; TRBD1 matches at 10 bases. Unmatched junction bases numbered 4, after V lost 5 bases and J lost 0 bases. The CDR3 extends over 15 amino acids. The germline CDR1 and CDR2 sequences are SGHTA and FQGNSA.

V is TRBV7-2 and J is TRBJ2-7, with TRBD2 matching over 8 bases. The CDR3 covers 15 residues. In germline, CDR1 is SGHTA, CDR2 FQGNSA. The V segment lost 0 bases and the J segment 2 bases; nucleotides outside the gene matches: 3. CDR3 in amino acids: CASSLATSVPYEQYF. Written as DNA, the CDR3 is TGTGCCAGCAGCTTAGCGACTAGCGTACCCTACGAGCAGTACTTC.

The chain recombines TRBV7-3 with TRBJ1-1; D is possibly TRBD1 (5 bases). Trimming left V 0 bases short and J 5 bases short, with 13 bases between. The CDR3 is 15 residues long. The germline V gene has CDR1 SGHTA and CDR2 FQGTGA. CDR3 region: CASSLTAGRRTEAFF. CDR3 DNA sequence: TGTGCCAGCAGCTTAACGGCAGGGAGGCGGACTGAAGCTTTCTTT.

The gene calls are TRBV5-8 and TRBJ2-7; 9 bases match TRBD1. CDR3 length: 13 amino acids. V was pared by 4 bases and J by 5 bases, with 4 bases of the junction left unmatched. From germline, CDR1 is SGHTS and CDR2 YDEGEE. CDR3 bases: TGTGCCAGCAGCCGGGACAGGGCCGACGAGCAGTACTTC. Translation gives CASSRDRADEQYF.

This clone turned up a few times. This CDR3 reads CASSETGEGFNQPQHF. For the CDR3, the DNA is TGTGCCAGCAGCGAGACAGGGGAGGGTTTTAATCAGCCCCAGCATTTT. The chain uses TRBV5-4 and TRBJ1-5; TRBD1 agrees at 8 bases. The CDR3 has 16 amino acids. The trim removed 4 bases at V and 4 bases at J, leaving 10 bases unmatched. Per the germline V gene, CDR1 is SGHNT and CDR2 is YYREEE (reference sequence).

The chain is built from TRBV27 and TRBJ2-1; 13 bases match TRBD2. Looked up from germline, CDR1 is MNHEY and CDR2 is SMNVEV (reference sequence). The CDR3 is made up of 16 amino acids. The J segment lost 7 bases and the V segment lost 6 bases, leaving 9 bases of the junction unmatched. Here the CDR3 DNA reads TGTGCCAGCAGCCTTCGGGCGGGACTAGCGGGAAATGAGCAGTTCTTC. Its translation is CASSLRAGLAGNEQFF.

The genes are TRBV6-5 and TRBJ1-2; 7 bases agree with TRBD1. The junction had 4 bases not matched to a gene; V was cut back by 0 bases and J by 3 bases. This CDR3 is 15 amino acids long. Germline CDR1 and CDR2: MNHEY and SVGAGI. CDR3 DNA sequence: TGTGCCAGCAGTTACTCGGACAGGATCTACTATGGCTACACCTTC. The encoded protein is CASSYSDRIYYGYTF.

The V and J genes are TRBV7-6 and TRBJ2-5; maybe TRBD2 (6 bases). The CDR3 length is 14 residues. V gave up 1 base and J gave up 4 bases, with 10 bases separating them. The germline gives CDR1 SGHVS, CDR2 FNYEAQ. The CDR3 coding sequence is TGTGCCAGCAGCTTAGGATCGGAGGGAGAGACCCAGTACTTC. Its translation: CASSLGSEGETQYF.

CDR3 DNA: TGTGCCAGCAGGAGAGCGGGGAGCTCCTACAATGAGCAGTTCTTC. Translated: CASRRAGSSYNEQFF. This chain connects TRBV2 to TRBJ2-1, with TRBD2 matching over 7 bases. CDR1 is SNHLY, CDR2 FYNNEI, per germline. Losses at the gene ends were 6 bases for V and 0 bases for J; bases not matched to a gene: 5. CDR3 length: 15 residues.

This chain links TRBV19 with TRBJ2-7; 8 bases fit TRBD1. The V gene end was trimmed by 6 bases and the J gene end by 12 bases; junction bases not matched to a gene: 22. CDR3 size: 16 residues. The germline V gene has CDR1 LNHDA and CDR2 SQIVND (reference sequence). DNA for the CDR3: TGTGCCAGTAGCCCAAGCGCAGGGGGCGCGTACGGCAACCCGTACTTC. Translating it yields CASSPSAGGAYGNPYF.

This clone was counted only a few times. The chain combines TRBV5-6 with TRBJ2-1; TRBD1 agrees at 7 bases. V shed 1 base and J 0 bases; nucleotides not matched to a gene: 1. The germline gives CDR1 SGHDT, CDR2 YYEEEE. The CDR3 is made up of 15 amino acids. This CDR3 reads CASSLTGASYNEQFF. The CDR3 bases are TGTGCCAGCAGCTTGACAGGGGCCTCCTACAATGAGCAGTTCTTC.

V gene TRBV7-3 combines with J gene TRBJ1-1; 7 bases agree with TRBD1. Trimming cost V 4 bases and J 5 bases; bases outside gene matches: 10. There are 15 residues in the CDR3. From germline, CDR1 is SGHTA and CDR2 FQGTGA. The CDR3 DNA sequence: TGTGCCAGCAGCTCCCCTGACAGGGATCTAACTGAAGCTTTCTTT. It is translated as CASSSPDRDLTEAFF.

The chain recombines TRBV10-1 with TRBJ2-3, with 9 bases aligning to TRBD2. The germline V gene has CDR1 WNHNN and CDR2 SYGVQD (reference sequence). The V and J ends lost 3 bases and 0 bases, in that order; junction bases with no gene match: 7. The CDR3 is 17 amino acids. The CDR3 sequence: CASSDAGGIGSTDTQYF. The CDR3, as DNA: TGCGCCAGCAGTGATGCGGGGGGGATCGGCAGCACAGATACGCAGTATTTT.

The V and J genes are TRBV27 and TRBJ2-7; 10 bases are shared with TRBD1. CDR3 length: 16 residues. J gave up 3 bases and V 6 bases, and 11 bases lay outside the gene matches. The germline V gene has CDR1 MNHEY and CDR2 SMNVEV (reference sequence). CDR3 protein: CASSRGPGQGYYEQYF. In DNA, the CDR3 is TGTGCCAGCAGCCGAGGACCGGGACAGGGGTACTACGAGCAGTACTTC.